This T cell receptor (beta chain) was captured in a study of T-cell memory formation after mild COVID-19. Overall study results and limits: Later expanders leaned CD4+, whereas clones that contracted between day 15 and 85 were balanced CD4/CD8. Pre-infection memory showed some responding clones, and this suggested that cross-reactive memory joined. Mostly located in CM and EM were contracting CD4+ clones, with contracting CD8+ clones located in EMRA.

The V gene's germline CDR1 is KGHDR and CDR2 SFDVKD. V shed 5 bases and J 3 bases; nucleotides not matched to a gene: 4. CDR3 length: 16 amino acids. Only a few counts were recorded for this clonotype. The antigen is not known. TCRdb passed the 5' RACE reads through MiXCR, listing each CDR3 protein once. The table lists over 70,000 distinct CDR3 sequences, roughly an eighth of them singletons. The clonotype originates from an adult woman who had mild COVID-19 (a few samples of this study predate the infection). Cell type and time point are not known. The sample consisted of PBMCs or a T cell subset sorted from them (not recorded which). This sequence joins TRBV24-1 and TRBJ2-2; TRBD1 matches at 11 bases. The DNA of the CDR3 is TGTGCCACCAGTGGCGGACAGGGGGCGGACACCGGGGAGCTGTTTTTT. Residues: CATSGGQGADTGELFF.